The TCR beta chain described here comes from a study of resident and recirculating memory T cells in vitiligo (dated by TCRdb to the late 2010s). At the level of the whole study: For TCR beta sequencing, each of a few stable vitiligo patients provided PBMCs along with epidermis taken by shave biopsy from two lesional and two nonlesional sites. The human TCR beta sequencing was designed to test whether specific clones found in lesional vitiligo skin differed from the clones found in nonlesional skin and in blood. Without any cell sorting, samples were homogenized immediately before genomic DNA was extracted using the Qiagen DNeasy Blood & Tissue Kit. General findings and caveats noted by the study authors: TCR sequences were not found to be conserved across biopsy sites or patients, suggesting that different lesions are infiltrated by different T cell clones, a pattern described as private specificity. Overlap and correlation analysis showed no significant repertoire overlap between biopsies except for each lesion with itself, even within a single patient. No single dominant TCR clone was found, and clonality differed from one vitiligo lesion to another. Mechanistic studies in the future are needed to assess how much the detected T cell clones and the human Trm pools versus Tcm pools each contribute.

Stable vitiligo was defined as no change in lesions over the previous 6 months. For classification as stable, the absence of confetti depigmentation, a clinical sign of active vitiligo, was additionally required. Any patient who had received treatment in the previous three months was excluded. Ficoll density gradient centrifugation was used to isolate PBMCs from heparinized blood, after which the PBMCs were flash-frozen. Reading from cysteine to phenylalanine, the CDR3 counts 14 amino acids. The kept DNA is CDR3 alone, 42 bases in frame from the first base. The germline V gene supplies CDR1 MNHEY and CDR2 SVGAGI. The junction shows trimming of 5 bases on V and 6 bases on J, plus 11 bases between the germline ends. TCR beta chains were amplified from genomic DNA using the immunoSEQ hsTCRB kit. The immunoSEQ service ran the sequencing of the TCR beta libraries on an Illumina MiSeq instrument. From the authors' description of their analysis: The immunoSEQ Analyzer was used to analyze the repertoire data. The table was pulled from immuneACCESS by TCRdb, which kept in-frame rearrangements only. Such tables lose some clones; where checked, under half of the loss comes from unresolved V genes, and the rest has no known cause. V and J calls and clone size are as listed in that table; D and trimming were resolved from the DNA. This sample lists tens of thousands of clones; 90% to 95% were detected once. 4% to 5.5% of the sample is taken by the ten largest.

About this clone itself: Its antigen specificity is not known. Base qualities are not at hand, and no much larger clone is one base apart.

The source of this sequence is a male donor with vitiligo. The rearrangement joined TRBV6-5 to TRBJ1-6; TRBD1 could be the D gene, as 6 bases match. Sequencing was carried out using blood. The CDR3 protein is CASSRTGPNSPLHF. The nucleotide sequence reads TGTGCCAGCAGTCGAACAGGGCCTAATTCACCCCTCCACTTT.